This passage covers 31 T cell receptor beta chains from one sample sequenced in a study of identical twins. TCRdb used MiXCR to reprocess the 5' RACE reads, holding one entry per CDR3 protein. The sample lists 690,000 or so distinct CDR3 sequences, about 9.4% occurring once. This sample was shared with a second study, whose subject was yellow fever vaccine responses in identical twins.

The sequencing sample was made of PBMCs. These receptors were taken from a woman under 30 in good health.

CDR3 sequence: CASKGRYEQYF. CDR3 DNA sequence: TGTGCCAGCAAGGGCCGCTACGAGCAGTACTTC. The gene calls are TRBV2 and TRBJ2-7; D uncertain. The V end lost 7 bases, the J end lost 3 bases, and 7 bases lay between the germline ends. CDR3 size: 11 residues. Germline V CDR1 and CDR2: SNHLY, FYNNEI.

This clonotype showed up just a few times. CDR3 sequence (DNA): TGTGCCAGCAGTGGATCAGGGACAGGGTTAGCAGATACGCAGTATTTT. As protein: CASSGSGTGLADTQYF. The chain recombines TRBV6-1 with TRBJ2-3, with 9 positions matching TRBD1. The CDR3 runs to 16 residues. Germline V gene sequence: CDR1 MNHNS, CDR2 SASEGT. With V trimmed by 4 bases and J by 4 bases, 9 bases remained unmatched.

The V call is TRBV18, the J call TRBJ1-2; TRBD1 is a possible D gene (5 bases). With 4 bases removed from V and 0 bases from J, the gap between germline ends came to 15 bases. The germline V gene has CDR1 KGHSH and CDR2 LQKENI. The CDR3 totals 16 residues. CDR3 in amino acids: CASSQPGRTSNYGYTF. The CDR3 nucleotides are TGTGCCAGCTCACAACCGGGACGGACGTCTAACTATGGCTACACCTTC.

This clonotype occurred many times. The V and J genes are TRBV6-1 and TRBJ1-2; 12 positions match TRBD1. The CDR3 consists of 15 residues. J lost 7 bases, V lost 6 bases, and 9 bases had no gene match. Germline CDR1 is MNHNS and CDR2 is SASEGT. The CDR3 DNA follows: TGTGCCAGCAGCCGCGGGACAGGGGGCTTTCTTGGCTACACCTTC. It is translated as CASSRGTGGFLGYTF.

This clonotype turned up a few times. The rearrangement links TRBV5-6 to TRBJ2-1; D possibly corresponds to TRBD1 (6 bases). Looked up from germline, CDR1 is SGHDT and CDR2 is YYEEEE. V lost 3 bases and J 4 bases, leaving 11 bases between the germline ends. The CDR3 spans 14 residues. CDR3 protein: CASSWGTSYNEQFF. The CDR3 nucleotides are TGTGCCAGCAGCTGGGGGACAAGTTACAATGAGCAGTTCTTC.

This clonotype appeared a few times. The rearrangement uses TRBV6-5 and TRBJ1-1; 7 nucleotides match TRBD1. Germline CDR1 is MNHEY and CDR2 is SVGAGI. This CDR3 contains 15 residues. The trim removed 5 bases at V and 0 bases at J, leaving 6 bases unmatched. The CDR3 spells CASSHRGQLNTEAFF. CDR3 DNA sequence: TGTGCCAGCAGTCACCGGGGACAGCTGAACACTGAAGCTTTCTTT.

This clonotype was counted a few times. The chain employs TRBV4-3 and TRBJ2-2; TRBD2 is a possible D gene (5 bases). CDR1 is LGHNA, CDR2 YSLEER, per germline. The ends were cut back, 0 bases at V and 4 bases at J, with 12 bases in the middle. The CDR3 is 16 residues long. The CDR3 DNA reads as TGCGCCAGCAGCCAAGATCGAGCGGACGGCACCGGGGAGCTGTTTTTT. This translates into CASSQDRADGTGELFF.

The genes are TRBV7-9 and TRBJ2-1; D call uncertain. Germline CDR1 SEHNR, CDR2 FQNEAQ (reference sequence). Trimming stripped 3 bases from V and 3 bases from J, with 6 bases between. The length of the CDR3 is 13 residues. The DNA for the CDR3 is TGTGCCAGCAGCTTTGAGGACTACAATGAGCAGTTCTTC. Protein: CASSFEDYNEQFF. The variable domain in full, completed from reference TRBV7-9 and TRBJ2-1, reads DTGVSQNPRHKITKRGQNVTFRCDPISEHNRLYWYRQTLGQGPEFLTYFQNEAQLEKSRLLSDRFSAERPKGSFSTLEIQRTEQGDSAMYLCASSFEDYNEQFFGPGTRLTVL.

As DNA, the CDR3 is TGTGCCAGCAGAGCCGGGACAGATCTCAAAAACATTCAGTACTTC. Residues: CASRAGTDLKNIQYF. The chain employs TRBV3-1 and TRBJ2-4; 7 bases align to TRBD1. The CDR3 consists of 15 residues. CDR1 and CDR2 (germline): LGHDT, YNNKEL (reference sequence). V dropped 6 bases and J dropped 3; count of bases not matched to a gene: 8.

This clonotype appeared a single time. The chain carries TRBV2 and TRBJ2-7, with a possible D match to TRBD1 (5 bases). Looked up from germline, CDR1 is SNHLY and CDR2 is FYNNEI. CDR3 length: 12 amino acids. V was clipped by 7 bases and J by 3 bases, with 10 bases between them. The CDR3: CASTPDSYEQYF. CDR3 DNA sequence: TGTGCCAGCACCCCTGACAGCTACGAGCAGTACTTC. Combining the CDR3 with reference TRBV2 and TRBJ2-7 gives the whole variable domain EPEVTQTPSHQVTQMGQEVILRCVPISNHLYFYWYRQILGQKVEFLVSFYNNEISEKSEIFDDQFSVERPDGSNFTLKIRSTKLEDSAMYFCASTPDSYEQYFGPGTRLTVT.

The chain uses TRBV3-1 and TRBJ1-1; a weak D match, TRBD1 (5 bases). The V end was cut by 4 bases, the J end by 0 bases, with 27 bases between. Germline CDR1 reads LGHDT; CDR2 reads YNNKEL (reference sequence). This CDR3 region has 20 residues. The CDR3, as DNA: TGTGCCAGCAGCCGGAATCCGAGGGTGGAGGGGCGAGGCATGAACACTGAAGCTTTCTTT. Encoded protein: CASSRNPRVEGRGMNTEAFF.

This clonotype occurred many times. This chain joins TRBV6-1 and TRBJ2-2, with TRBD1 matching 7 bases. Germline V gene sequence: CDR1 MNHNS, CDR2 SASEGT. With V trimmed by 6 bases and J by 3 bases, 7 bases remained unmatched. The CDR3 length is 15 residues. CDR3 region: CASSRGQDYTGELFF. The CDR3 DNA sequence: TGTGCCAGCAGCCGAGGACAGGATTACACCGGGGAGCTGTTTTTT.

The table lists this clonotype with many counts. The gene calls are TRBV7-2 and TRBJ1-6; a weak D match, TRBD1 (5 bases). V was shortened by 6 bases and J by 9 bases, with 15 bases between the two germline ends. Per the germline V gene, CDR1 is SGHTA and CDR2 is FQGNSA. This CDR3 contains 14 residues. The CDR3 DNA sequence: TGTGCCAGCAGGCCTCAGGGAGTAGGTTCACCCCTCCACTTT. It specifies CASRPQGVGSPLHF.

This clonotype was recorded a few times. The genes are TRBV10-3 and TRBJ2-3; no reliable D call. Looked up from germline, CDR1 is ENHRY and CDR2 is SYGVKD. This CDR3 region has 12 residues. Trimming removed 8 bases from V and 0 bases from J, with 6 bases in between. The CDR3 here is CAIGSSTDTQYF. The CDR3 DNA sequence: TGTGCCATCGGATCTAGCACAGATACGCAGTATTTT.

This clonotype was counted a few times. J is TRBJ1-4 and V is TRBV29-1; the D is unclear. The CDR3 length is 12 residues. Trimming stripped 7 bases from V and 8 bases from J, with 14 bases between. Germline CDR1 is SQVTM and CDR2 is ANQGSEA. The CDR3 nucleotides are TGCAGCGGGATAGGACGTGGCGAAAAACTGTTTTTT. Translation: CSGIGRGEKLFF.

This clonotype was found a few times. CDR3 nucleotide sequence: TGCAGCGCCGGGTCGGATGAGCAGTTCTTC. Amino acid sequence: CSAGSDEQFF. The chain carries TRBV29-1 and TRBJ2-1; D is unresolved. CDR1 is SQVTM and CDR2 is ANQGSEA in the germline V gene. V lost 7 bases and J 8 bases, leaving 9 bases between the germline ends. The CDR3 has 10 residues.

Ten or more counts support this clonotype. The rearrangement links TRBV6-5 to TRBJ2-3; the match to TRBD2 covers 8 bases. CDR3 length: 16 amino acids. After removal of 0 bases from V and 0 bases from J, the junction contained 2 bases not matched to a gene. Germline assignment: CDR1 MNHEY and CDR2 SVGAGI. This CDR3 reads CASSYSAGGSTDTQYF. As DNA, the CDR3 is TGTGCCAGCAGTTACTCGGCGGGGGGCAGCACAGATACGCAGTATTTT.

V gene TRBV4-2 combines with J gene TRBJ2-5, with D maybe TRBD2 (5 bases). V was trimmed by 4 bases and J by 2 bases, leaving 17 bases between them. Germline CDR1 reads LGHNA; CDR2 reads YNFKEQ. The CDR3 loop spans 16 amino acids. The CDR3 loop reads CASSPNPGMGQETQYF. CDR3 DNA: TGTGCCAGCAGCCCGAATCCGGGGATGGGGCAAGAGACCCAGTACTTC.

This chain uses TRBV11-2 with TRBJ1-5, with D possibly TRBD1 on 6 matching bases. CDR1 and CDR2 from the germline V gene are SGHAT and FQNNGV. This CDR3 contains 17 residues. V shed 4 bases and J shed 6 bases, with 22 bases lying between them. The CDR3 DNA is TGTGCCAGCAGCTATTACCCGGTGGGGGGGCGAAGTCAGCCCCAGCATTTT. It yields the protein CASSYYPVGGRSQPQHF. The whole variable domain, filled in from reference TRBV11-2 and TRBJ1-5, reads EAGVAQSPRYKIIEKRQSVAFWCNPISGHATLYWYQQILGQGPKLLIQFQNNGVVDDSQLPKDRFSAERLKGVDSTLKIQPAKLEDSAVYLCASSYYPVGGRSQPQHFGDGTRLSIL.

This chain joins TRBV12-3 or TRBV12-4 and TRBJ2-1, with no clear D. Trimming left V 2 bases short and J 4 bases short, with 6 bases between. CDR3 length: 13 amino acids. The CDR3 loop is CASSLFKYNEQFF. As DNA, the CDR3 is TGTGCCAGCAGTTTATTTAAGTACAATGAGCAGTTCTTC.

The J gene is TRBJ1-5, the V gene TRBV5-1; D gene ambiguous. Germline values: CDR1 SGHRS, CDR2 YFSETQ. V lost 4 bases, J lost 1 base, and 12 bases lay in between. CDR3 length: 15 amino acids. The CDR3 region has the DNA TGCGCCAGCAGCCCCGAGGTCGGGAGCAATCAGCCCCAGCATTTT. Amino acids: CASSPEVGSNQPQHF.

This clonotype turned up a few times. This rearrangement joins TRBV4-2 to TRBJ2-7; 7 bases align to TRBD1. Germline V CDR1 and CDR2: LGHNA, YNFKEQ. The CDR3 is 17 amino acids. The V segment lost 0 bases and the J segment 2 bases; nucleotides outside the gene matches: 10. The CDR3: CASSQEETGETPYEQYF. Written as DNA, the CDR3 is TGTGCCAGCAGCCAAGAGGAAACAGGGGAAACCCCCTACGAGCAGTACTTC.

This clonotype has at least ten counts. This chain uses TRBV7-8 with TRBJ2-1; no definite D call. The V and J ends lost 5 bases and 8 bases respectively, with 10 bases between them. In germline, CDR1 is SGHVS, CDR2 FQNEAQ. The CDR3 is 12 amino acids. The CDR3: CASSPSKDEQFF. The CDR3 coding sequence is TGTGCCAGCAGCCCTTCAAAGGATGAGCAGTTCTTC.

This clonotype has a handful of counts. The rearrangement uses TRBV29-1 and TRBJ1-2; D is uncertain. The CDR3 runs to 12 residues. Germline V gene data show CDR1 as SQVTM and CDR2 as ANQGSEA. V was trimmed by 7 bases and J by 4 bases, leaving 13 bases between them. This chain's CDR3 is CSGRTELYGYTF. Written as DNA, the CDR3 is TGCAGCGGTAGAACAGAGCTCTATGGCTACACCTTC.

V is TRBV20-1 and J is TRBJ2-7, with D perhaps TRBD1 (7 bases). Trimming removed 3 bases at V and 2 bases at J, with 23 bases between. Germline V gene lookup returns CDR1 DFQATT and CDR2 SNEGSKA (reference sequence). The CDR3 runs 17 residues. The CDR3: CSASPGGLNRNAYEQYF. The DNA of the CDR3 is TGCAGTGCTAGCCCAGGGGGGCTCAATCGAAACGCCTACGAGCAGTACTTC.

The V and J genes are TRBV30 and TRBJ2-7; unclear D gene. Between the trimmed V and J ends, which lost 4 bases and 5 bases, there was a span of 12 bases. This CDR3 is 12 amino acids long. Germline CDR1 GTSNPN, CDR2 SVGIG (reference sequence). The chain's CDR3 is CAWNFLGDEQYF. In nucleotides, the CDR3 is TGTGCCTGGAACTTCCTCGGTGACGAGCAGTACTTC.

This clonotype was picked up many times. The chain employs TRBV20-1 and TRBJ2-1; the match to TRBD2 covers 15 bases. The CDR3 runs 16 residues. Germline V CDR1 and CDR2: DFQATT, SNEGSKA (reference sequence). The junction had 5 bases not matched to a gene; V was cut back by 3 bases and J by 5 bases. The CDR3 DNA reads TGCAGTGCTAGGAGGACTAGCGGGAGGGCCAACAATGAGCAGTTCTTC. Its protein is CSARRTSGRANNEQFF.

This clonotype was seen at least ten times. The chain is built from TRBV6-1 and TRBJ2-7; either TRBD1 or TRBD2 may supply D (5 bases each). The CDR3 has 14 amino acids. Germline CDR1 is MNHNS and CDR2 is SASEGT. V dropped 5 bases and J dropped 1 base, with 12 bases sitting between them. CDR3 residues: CASSLRDGSYEQYF. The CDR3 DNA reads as TGTGCCAGCAGTCTCCGGGACGGGTCCTACGAGCAGTACTTC.

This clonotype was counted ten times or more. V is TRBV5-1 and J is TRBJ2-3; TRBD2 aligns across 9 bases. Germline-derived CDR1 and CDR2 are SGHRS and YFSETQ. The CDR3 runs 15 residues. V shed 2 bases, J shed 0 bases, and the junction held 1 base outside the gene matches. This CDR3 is CASSFLAGSTDTQYF. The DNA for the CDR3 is TGCGCCAGCAGCTTCCTAGCGGGAAGCACAGATACGCAGTATTTT.

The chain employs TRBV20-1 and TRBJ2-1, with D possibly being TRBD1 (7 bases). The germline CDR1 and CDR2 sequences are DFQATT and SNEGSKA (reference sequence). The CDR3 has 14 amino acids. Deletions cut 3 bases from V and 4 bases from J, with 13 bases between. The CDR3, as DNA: TGCAGTGCTAGCGCGCAGGGGGGTTACAATGAGCAGTTCTTC. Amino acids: CSASAQGGYNEQFF.

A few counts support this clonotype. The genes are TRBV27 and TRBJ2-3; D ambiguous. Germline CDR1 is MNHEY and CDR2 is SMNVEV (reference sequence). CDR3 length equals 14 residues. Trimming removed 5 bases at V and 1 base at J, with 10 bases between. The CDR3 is CASSPWSGTDTQYF. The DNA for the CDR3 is TGTGCCAGCAGTCCCTGGTCGGGCACAGATACGCAGTATTTT.